Below, 23 T cell receptor beta chains from the same sample are listed, as sequenced in a study of identical twins. TCRdb called the 5' RACE reads again in MiXCR, with one record for every CDR3 protein. The table lists 1,800,000 or so distinct CDR3 sequences, about 32% of them singletons, with around 0.25% in the top ten. Sequenced input: cord blood. The receptors were gathered from a newborn girl in good health.

This clonotype was picked up a small number of times. V gene TRBV20-1 combines with J gene TRBJ1-6; D is uncertain. CDR3 size: 14 residues. The germline CDR1 and CDR2 sequences are DFQATT and SNEGSKA (reference sequence). V was pared by 4 bases and J by 0 bases, with 7 bases between. The CDR3: CSATENSYNSPLHF. The CDR3 DNA sequence: TGCAGTGCTACCGAAAACTCCTATAATTCACCCCTCCACTTT.

The chain is built from TRBV28 and TRBJ2-1; TRBD1 matches 7 bases. The last part of the DNA fits TRBJ2-7 better; the J call may be wrong. This CDR3 comprises 15 residues. Germline V gene lookup returns CDR1 MDHEN and CDR2 SYDVKM. DNA of the CDR3: TGTGCCAGCAGTAATCCCAGGGGGTACTACAATGAGCAGTACTTC. This sequence encodes CASSNPRGYYNEQYF.

This clonotype was found many times. The chain uses TRBV11-2 and TRBJ1-1; a weak D match, TRBD1 (5 bases). V was clipped by 1 base and J by 0 bases, with 15 bases between them. CDR3 length: 17 amino acids. The germline CDR1 and CDR2 sequences are SGHAT and FQNNGV. The CDR3 reads CASSLAGTRLMNTEAFF. The CDR3 nucleotides are TGTGCCAGCAGCTTAGCGGGGACCAGACTCATGAACACTGAAGCTTTCTTT.

This clonotype was detected many times. The chain carries TRBV10-3 and TRBJ2-3; D is ambiguous. CDR1 ENHRY and CDR2 SYGVKD come from the germline V gene. Trimming took off 3 bases at V and 0 bases at J, with 13 bases between the two ends. The CDR3 consists of 16 residues. CDR3 loop: CAISDFLGLSTDTQYF. CDR3 sequence (DNA): TGTGCCATCAGTGACTTTTTGGGTTTAAGCACAGATACGCAGTATTTT.

The chain employs TRBV6-5 and TRBJ1-3; D not certain. Germline values: CDR1 MNHEY, CDR2 SVGAGI. V was shortened by 5 bases and J by 0 bases, with 8 bases between the two germline ends. The CDR3 is made up of 14 amino acids. The CDR3 nucleotides read TGTGCCAGCAGTCCCGGGATCTCTGGAAACACCATATATTTT. Encoded protein: CASSPGISGNTIYF.

This clonotype was picked up one time. The gene calls are TRBV12-3 or TRBV12-4 and TRBJ2-5; D is possibly TRBD2 (5 bases). With 6 bases removed from V and 11 bases from J, the gap between germline ends came to 19 bases. This CDR3 has 13 amino acids. CDR3 bases: TGTGCCAGCAGCCCAACTAGGTCAGATGAGCAGTACTTC. Translated, it gives CASSPTRSDEQYF.

The gene calls are TRBV20-1 and TRBJ2-7, with TRBD2 matching over 7 bases. CDR1 DFQATT and CDR2 SNEGSKA come from the germline V gene (reference sequence). Germline trimming cut 3 bases from V and 7 bases from J; bases unmatched to any gene: 9. The CDR3 has 13 amino acids. CDR3 nucleotide sequence: TGCAGTGCTAGCGGGAGGAGGTACAATGAGCAGTACTTC. Translation gives CSASGRRYNEQYF.

This clonotype was observed many times. The V call is TRBV6-6, the J call TRBJ2-1; 7 bases map to TRBD2. The CDR3 has 13 amino acids. With 6 bases clipped from V and 6 bases from J, the junction kept 5 bases outside the gene matches. The germline V gene encodes CDR1 MNHNY and CDR2 SVGAGI (reference sequence). The DNA for the CDR3 is TGTGCCAGCAGGCCTGGACTAGGCAATGAGCAGTTCTTC. This sequence encodes CASRPGLGNEQFF.

This clonotype was observed a handful of times. The gene calls are TRBV5-1 and TRBJ2-1, with 11 bases matching TRBD2. The CDR3 length is 19 residues. Trimming cost V 0 bases and J 4 bases; bases outside gene matches: 12. Germline-derived CDR1 and CDR2 are SGHRS and YFSETQ. Written as DNA, the CDR3 is TGCGCCAGCAGCTTGGAGGCTTTCGGTAGCGGGGGGGTTTACAATGAGCAGTTCTTC. Residues: CASSLEAFGSGGVYNEQFF.

In its sample, this clonotype was seen a few times. J is TRBJ2-1 and V is TRBV4-2; a possible D gene is TRBD1 (6 bases). The J call may be faulty, since TRBJ2-7 better matches the DNA end. CDR1 and CDR2 (germline): LGHNA, YNFKEQ. The CDR3 is made up of 18 amino acids. The CDR3 nucleotides are TGTGCCAGCAGCCATCCCATCCAGGGGAAGGGCTCCTACAATGAGCAGTACTTC. Translation gives CASSHPIQGKGSYNEQYF.

The chain has TRBV28 and TRBJ2-2; D perhaps matches TRBD1 (5 bases). V lost 10 bases and J 4 bases, leaving 13 bases between the germline ends. Germline-derived CDR1 and CDR2 are MDHEN and SYDVKM. The CDR3 loop spans 13 amino acids. DNA of the CDR3: TGTGCCATCCAAGGGGCCCTCACCGGGGAGCTGTTTTTT. It yields the protein CAIQGALTGELFF.

This chain links TRBV28 with TRBJ2-1; 7 bases are a match to TRBD2. This CDR3 region has 16 residues. Losses at the gene ends were 3 bases for V and 7 bases for J; bases not matched to a gene: 12. Germline CDR1 is MDHEN and CDR2 is SYDVKM. CDR3 sequence reads: CASSFYSGRGINEQFF. CDR3 nucleotides: TGTGCCAGCAGTTTTTATAGCGGGCGGGGCATAAATGAGCAGTTCTTC.

This clonotype was counted ten times or more. This rearrangement joins TRBV6-6 to TRBJ1-2, with D hard to call. The CDR3 covers 12 residues. V was cut by 6 bases and J by 0 bases, with 5 bases left in between. Germline V gene sequence: CDR1 MNHNY, CDR2 SVGAGI (reference sequence). The CDR3 nucleotides read TGTGCCAGCAGAGTTACTAACTATGGCTACACCTTC. The encoded protein is CASRVTNYGYTF.

The chain combines TRBV29-1 with TRBJ2-1, with D possibly TRBD2 on 6 matching bases. CDR1 and CDR2 (germline): SQVTM, ANQGSEA. Deletions cut 7 bases from V and 4 bases from J, with 20 bases between. This CDR3 comprises 15 residues. CDR3 nucleotide sequence: TGCAGCGCCCCGGTCGCCTGGGGGAGGTACAATGAGCAGTTCTTC. It translates to CSAPVAWGRYNEQFF.

A remark on this clonotype: This could be a read error, since a much larger clone is one nucleotide away. The chain is built from TRBV20-1 and TRBJ2-5; tentative D call: TRBD2 (5 bases). This CDR3 contains 13 residues. V gave up 2 bases and J gave up 11 bases, with 18 bases separating them. CDR1 is DFQATT and CDR2 is SNEGSKA in the germline V gene (reference sequence). Here the CDR3 DNA reads TGCAGTGCTAGATCGGCTAGCTACAATGAGCAGTACTTC. Amino acids: CSARSASYNEQYF.

The V call is TRBV20-1, the J call TRBJ1-4; TRBD1 is a possible D gene (5 bases). Germline CDR1 and CDR2: DFQATT and SNEGSKA (reference sequence). Between the trimmed V and J ends, which lost 2 bases and 8 bases, there was a span of 12 bases. The CDR3 is 13 amino acids. The CDR3 loop is CSARRGRDEKLFF. The CDR3 nucleotides read TGCAGTGCTAGAAGGGGCAGGGACGAAAAACTGTTTTTT.

This clonotype turned up a few times. The rearrangement links TRBV3-1 to TRBJ2-7; D gene uncertain. Germline V gene sequence: CDR1 LGHDT, CDR2 YNNKEL (reference sequence). This CDR3 is 12 amino acids long. Trimming stripped 7 bases from V and 10 bases from J, with 17 bases between. The CDR3 region is CASISLRMDQYF. The CDR3 nucleotides are TGTGCCAGCATATCCCTCCGGATGGACCAGTACTTC.

This clonotype was seen more than once but under ten times. The chain has TRBV21-1 and TRBJ2-2; TRBD2, the table's D call, was not compared with the DNA. TRBV21-1 is a pseudogene segment. This CDR3 is 17 amino acids long. CDR3 sequence reads: CASSRTGTSGSTGELFF. The DNA for the CDR3 is TGTGCCAGCAGCAGAACCGGGACTAGCGGGAGCACCGGGGAGCTGTTTTTT.

This clonotype was counted only a few times. This rearrangement joins TRBV20-1 to TRBJ1-6; D gene unclear. V was trimmed by 1 base and J by 8 bases, leaving 12 bases between them. The CDR3 is 14 amino acids. The germline V gene encodes CDR1 DFQATT and CDR2 SNEGSKA (reference sequence). The CDR3 loop reads CSARARIWDSPLHF. The CDR3 bases are TGCAGTGCTAGAGCGCGGATTTGGGATTCACCCCTCCACTTT.

The chain employs TRBV7-6 and TRBJ2-1; the D gene is possibly TRBD1 (6 bases). The V end lost 2 bases, the J end lost 5 bases, and 16 bases lay between the germline ends. Germline V gene data show CDR1 as SGHVS and CDR2 as FNYEAQ. The CDR3 runs 16 residues. The CDR3 spells CASSLLPRGNHNEQFF. The CDR3 DNA follows: TGTGCCAGCAGCTTATTACCCAGGGGAAACCACAATGAGCAGTTCTTC. Filled out from reference TRBV7-6 and TRBJ2-1, the complete variable domain reads GAGVSQSPRYKVTKRGQDVALRCDPISGHVSLYWYRQALGQGPEFLTYFNYEAQQDKSGLPNDRFSAERPEGSISTLTIQRTEQRDSAMYRCASSLLPRGNHNEQFFGPGTRLTVL.

The V call is TRBV20-1, the J call TRBJ1-5; 7 nucleotides match TRBD1. Germline V CDR1 and CDR2: DFQATT, SNEGSKA (reference sequence). The V and J ends lost 5 bases and 2 bases, in that order; junction bases with no gene match: 21. This CDR3 contains 19 residues. The CDR3 nucleotides read TGCAGTGCTGCGGACAGACAGGGTGGGGGGTACTGGGGCAATCAGCCCCAGCATTTT. Protein product: CSAADRQGGGYWGNQPQHF.

This clonotype was counted at least ten times. This chain connects TRBV10-3 to TRBJ2-4; 9 positions match TRBD1. V lost 11 bases to trimming and J lost 14 bases; unmatched junction nucleotides: 16. CDR1 ENHRY and CDR2 SYGVKD come from the germline V gene. There are 13 residues in the CDR3. For the CDR3, the DNA is TGTGCCGCCTCCGGGACAGGGCGTATGTTGGAGTACTTC. This encodes CAASGTGRMLEYF.

This clonotype appeared a few times. The V and J genes are TRBV20-1 and TRBJ2-5; 13 positions agree with TRBD2. With V trimmed by 4 bases and J by 1 base, 6 bases remained unmatched. From germline, CDR1 is DFQATT and CDR2 SNEGSKA (reference sequence). The CDR3 sequence is 16 residues long. CDR3 sequence reads: CSANGLAGVPQETQYF. In DNA, the CDR3 is TGCAGTGCTAATGGACTAGCGGGAGTCCCCCAAGAGACCCAGTACTTC.